The TCR beta chain described here comes from a study of regulatory T cells in long-lasting Graves disease. Noted time point: newly diagnosed GD, antithyroid drugs for less than 3 months. The TCR library used RNA extracted from PBMCs. Building the TCR beta libraries relied on iRepertoire HTBI primers, and CDR3 regions underwent Arm-PCR. From the multiplex PCR reads, TCRdb called clonotypes with MiXCR, one entry per CDR3 protein. The table lists 620,000 or so distinct CDR3 sequences, approximately 15% of them singletons. Germline V CDR1 and CDR2: ENHRY, SYGVKD. Deletions cut 3 bases from V and 7 bases from J, with 13 bases between. The CDR3 totals 14 residues. These same data were also listed under a study on T cells in Graves' hyperthyroidism and ophthalmopathy. That source reports: The model predicted ophthalmopathy a median roughly six months before onset.

The clonotype comes from a woman in her thirties with Graves disease. The sequencing used peripheral blood mononuclear cells (PBMCs), collected at new diagnosis, from a patient treated with antithyroid drugs. V is TRBV10-3 and J is TRBJ1-5; D is undetermined. CDR3 in DNA: TGTGCCATCAGTGATTTACGGGAAAACCAGCCCCAGCATTTT. Translating it yields CAISDLRENQPQHF.